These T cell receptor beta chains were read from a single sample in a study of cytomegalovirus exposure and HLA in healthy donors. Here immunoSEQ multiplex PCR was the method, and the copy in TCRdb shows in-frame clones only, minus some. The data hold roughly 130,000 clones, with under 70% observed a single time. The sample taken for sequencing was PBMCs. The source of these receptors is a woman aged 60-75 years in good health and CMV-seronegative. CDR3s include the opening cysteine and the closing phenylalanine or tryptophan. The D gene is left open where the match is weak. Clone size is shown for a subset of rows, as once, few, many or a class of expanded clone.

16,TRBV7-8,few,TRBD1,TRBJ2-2,TGTGCCAGCAGCCGAGGGGGCGGAATGAACACCGGGGAGCTGTTTTTT,CASSRGGGMNTGELFF
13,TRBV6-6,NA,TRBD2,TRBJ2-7,TGTGCCAGCTCCCCACTAGCGATCTCCGAGCAGTACTTC,CASSPLAISEQYF
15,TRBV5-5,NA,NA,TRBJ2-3,TGTGCCAGCAGCTTGCTACTAACTAGCACAGATACGCAGTATTTT,CASSLLLTSTDTQYF
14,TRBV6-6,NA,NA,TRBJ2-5,TGTGCCAGCAGTTACTCTCTGCCAGGGGAGACCCAGTACTTC,CASSYSLPGETQYF
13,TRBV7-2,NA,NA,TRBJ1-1,TGTGCCAGCAGCCCGGGGGGCAACACTGAAGCTTTCTTT,CASSPGGNTEAFF
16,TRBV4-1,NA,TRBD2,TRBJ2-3,TGCGCCAGCAGCCCCCGACTAGCGAGAGGCCCAGATACGCAGTATTTT,CASSPRLARGPDTQYF
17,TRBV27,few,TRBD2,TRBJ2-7,TGTGCCAGCAGTTTGGCCCCGGGACTAGCGGGTACCTACGAGCAGTACTTC,CASSLAPGLAGTYEQYF
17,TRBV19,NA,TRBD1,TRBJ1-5,TGTGCCAGTAGTATATCCCCGGGACAGGGTTATAATCAGCCCCAGCATTTT,CASSISPGQGYNQPQHF
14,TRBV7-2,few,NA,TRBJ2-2,TGTGCCAGCAGCTCCGGGACACCTGCTCGGGAGCTGTTTTTT,CASSSGTPARELFF
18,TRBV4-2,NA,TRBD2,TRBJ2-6,TGTGCCAGCAGCCAGCTACTAGCGGGATACGGTGGGGCCAACGTCCTGACTTTC,CASSQLLAGYGGANVLTF
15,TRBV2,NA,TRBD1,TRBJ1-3,TGTGCCAGTTACAGGGGGCTCAACTCTGGAAACACCATATATTTT,CASYRGLNSGNTIYF
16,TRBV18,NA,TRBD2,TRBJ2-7,TGTGCCAGCTCAAGGCGGACTAGCGGGGGGTCCTACGAGCAGTACTTC,CASSRRTSGGSYEQYF
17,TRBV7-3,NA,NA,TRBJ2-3,TGTGCCAGCAGCCCTCCCCCGCGGGTGCCACCCACAGATACGCAGTATTTT,CASSPPPRVPPTDTQYF
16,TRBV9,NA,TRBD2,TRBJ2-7,TGTGCCAGCAGCGTAGCCGGGGTAGCGGGCACCTACGAGCAGTACTTC,CASSVAGVAGTYEQYF
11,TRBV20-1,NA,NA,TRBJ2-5,TGCAGTGCCACGACTAGTAACGCCCAGTACTTC,CSATTSNAQYF
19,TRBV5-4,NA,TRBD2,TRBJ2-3,TGTGCCAGCAGCTTGGGACTAGCGGGAGGGCATAGGGGCACAGATACGCAGTATTTT,CASSLGLAGGHRGTDTQYF
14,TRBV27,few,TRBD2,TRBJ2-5,TGTGCCAGCAGTTTAATGGGGGGGTGGGGGACCCAGTACTTC,CASSLMGGWGTQYF
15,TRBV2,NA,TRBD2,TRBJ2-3,TGTGCCAGCAGTGAAACTAGCGGGAGCAGTAATACGCAGTATTTT,CASSETSGSSNTQYF
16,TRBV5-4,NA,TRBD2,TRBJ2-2,TGTGCCAGCAGCTGGGGACTAGCGGGGGGGACCGGGGAGCTGTTTTTT,CASSWGLAGGTGELFF
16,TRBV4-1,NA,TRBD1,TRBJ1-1,TGCGCCAGCAGAGGCCGGGACAGGGGGCTTTTAGCTGAAGCTTTCTTT,CASRGRDRGLLAEAFF
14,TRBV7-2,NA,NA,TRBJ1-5,TGTGCCAGCAGCTTCCAGGAGGCCAATCAGTCCCAGCATTTT,CASSFQEANQSQHF
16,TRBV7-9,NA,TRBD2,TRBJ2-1,TGTGCCAGCGGAACTAGCGGGGCGAGCTCCTACAATGAGCAGTTCTTC,CASGTSGASSYNEQFF
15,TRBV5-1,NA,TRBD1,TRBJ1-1,TGCGCCAGCAGCTTTTTGACAGGGGGCGGCACTGAAGCTTTCTTT,CASSFLTGGGTEAFF
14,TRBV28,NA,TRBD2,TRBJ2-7,TGTGCCAGCAGTATTCTAGCGGGAGTTTCCGAGCAGTACTTC,CASSILAGVSEQYF
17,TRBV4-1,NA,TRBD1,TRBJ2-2,TGCGCCAGCAGCCAGGTTGACAGGGGACCGAACACCGGGGAGCTGTTTTTT,CASSQVDRGPNTGELFF
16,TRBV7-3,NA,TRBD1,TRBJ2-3,TGTGCCAGCAGCTCTTGGGACAGGGGGCGATTAGATACGCAGTATTTT,CASSSWDRGRLDTQYF
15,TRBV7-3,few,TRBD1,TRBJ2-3,TGTGCCAGCAGCTTAAATGCAGGGGGTTCAGATACGCAGTATTTT,CASSLNAGGSDTQYF
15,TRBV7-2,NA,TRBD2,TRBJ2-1,TGTGCCAGCAGCTTAGCGGGGGGGACCTACAATGAGCAGTTCTTC,CASSLAGGTYNEQFF
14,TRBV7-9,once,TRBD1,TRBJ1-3,TGTTCCAGCAGCGCCCAGGGACAGGGAAACACCATATATTTT,CSSSAQGQGNTIYF
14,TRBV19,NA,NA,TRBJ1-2,TGTGCCAGTAAGGTTCAGGGGCCAGGATATGGCTACACCTTC,CASKVQGPGYGYTF
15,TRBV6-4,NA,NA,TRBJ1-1,TGTGCCAGCAGTGAAACCGCAGCGGGCCACACTGAAGCTTTCTTT,CASSETAAGHTEAFF
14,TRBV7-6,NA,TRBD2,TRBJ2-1,TGTGCCAGCAGCTTAACTAGCGGGAGACGTGAGCAGTTCTTC,CASSLTSGRREQFF
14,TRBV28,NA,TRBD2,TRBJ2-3,TGTGCCAGTACCCGAGCGGGACGAGGGGATACGCAGTATTTT,CASTRAGRGDTQYF
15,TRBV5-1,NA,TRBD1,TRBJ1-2,TGCGCCAGCAGCCCGGGACAGGGGGCAGGCTATGGCTACACCTTC,CASSPGQGAGYGYTF
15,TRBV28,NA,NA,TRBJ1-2,TGTGCCAGCAGTCCCTCTCAGACAGGAAACTATGGCTACACCTTC,CASSPSQTGNYGYTF
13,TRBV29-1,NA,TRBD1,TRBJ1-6,TGCAGCGTGCGGACAGGGGCAAATTCACCCCTCCACTTT,CSVRTGANSPLHF
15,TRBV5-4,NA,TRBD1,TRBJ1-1,TGTGCCAGCAGCCCAGGGGGCTGGGTGAACACTGAAGCTTTCTTT,CASSPGGWVNTEAFF
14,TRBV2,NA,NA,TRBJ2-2,TGTGCCAGCTCTTTGGCAGGGGGGACCGGGGAGCTGTTTTTT,CASSLAGGTGELFF
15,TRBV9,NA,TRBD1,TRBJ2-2,TGTGCCAGCAGTCAACAGGGGGCGGTCACCGGGGAGCTGTTTTTT,CASSQQGAVTGELFF
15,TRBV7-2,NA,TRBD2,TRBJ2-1,TGTGCCAGCAGCTCCCCCGGGGGGAGGGGCGATGAGCAGTTCTTC,CASSSPGGRGDEQFF
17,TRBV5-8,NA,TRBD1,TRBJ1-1,TGTGCCAGCAGCTTCGACGGGACAGGGTGGGGGAACACTGAAGCTTTCTTT,CASSFDGTGWGNTEAFF
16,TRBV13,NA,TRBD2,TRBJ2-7,TGTGCCAGCAGCTTAGATTGGCGGGGGGGATCCTACGAGCAGTACTTC,CASSLDWRGGSYEQYF
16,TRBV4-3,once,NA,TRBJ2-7,TGCGCCAGCAGCCAAGTTGGAGGGCAGGGTAGCTACGAGCAGTACTTC,CASSQVGGQGSYEQYF
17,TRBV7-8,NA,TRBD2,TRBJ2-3,TGTGCCAGCAGCTTAGGAGGGGCGGGAGGTCGCACAGATACGCAGTATTTT,CASSLGGAGGRTDTQYF
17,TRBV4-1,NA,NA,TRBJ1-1,TGCGCCAGCAGCCAAGAATACCCCGGGAGGGCGAACACTGAAGCTTTCTTT,CASSQEYPGRANTEAFF
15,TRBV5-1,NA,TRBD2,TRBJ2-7,TGCGCCAGCAGCTTGGATCGGGGGGGGGCCTACGAGCAGTACTTC,CASSLDRGGAYEQYF
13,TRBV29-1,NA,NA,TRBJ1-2,TGCAGCGTTGCCGGTCCTAGTGTCTATGGCTACACCTTC,CSVAGPSVYGYTF
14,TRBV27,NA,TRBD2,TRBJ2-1,TGTGCCAGCACTTGGACTAGCGGCTACAATGAGCAGTTCTTC,CASTWTSGYNEQFF
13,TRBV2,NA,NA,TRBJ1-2,TGTGCCAGCGCCCCTCGACAAATCTATGGCTACACCTTC,CASAPRQIYGYTF
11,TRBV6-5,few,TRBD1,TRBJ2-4,TGTGCCAGCAGTACCGGGACAGGACTTTACTTC,CASSTGTGLYF
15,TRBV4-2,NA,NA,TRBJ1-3,TGTGCCAGCAGCCAAGCGGCGGGGTTTGGAAACACCATATATTTT,CASSQAAGFGNTIYF
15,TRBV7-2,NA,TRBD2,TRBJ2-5,TGTGCCAGCAGCCGGACTAGCGGGAGGCAAGAGACCCAGTACTTC,CASSRTSGRQETQYF
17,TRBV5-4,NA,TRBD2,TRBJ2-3,TGTGCCAGCAGCGCACCGGGACTAGCGGGAAAGGAAGATACGCAGTATTTT,CASSAPGLAGKEDTQYF
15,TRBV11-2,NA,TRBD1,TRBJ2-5,TGTGCCAGCAGCCAAGGAACAGGGGGGCAAGAGACCCAGTACTTC,CASSQGTGGQETQYF
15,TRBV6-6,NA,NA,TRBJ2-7,TGTGCCAGCAGTTACTCTGAGGGGGGGGGCAACGAGCAGTACTTC,CASSYSEGGGNEQYF
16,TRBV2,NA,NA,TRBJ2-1,TGTGCCAGCAGGGGTCGAGCGGGTGGACCTTTTAATGAGCAGTTCTTC,CASRGRAGGPFNEQFF
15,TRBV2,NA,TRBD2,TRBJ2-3,TGTGCCAGCAGGACGACTAGCGGGGGGCTGGATACGCAGTATTTT,CASRTTSGGLDTQYF
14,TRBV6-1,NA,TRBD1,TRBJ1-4,TGTGCCAGCAGTCCCCGGACAGGGAATGAAAAACTGTTTTTT,CASSPRTGNEKLFF